This TCR beta chain was retrieved from a study of identical twins (dated by TCRdb to 2016 to 2018). About the investigation overall: TCR alpha and beta repertoires from monozygotic twins, unrelated adults of various ages and cord blood were deep-sequenced to test whether fetal clonotypes persist. Replicate twin experiments were performed at different times using different library preparation protocols to rule out contamination. Summary of the overall study and its limitations: Conclusions relied on cross-sectional statistical analysis, since the same donors could not be followed over many years. Abundant cord blood beta clonotypes carried fewer insertions; young adult naive repertoires showed a weaker similar trend, while memory repertoires showed none. In monozygotic twins, recombination models systematically underestimated out-of-frame TCR alpha sharing, but the models matched the sharing seen between unrelated individuals. Excess twin sharing in beta out-of-frame sequences was weaker because fewer shared sequences lowered the signal-to-noise ratio. Zero-insertion analyses could be partly confounded by invariant T cells such as MAIT and iNKT, though diverse VJ usage argued against such confounding for most clonotypes. Compared with coincidental sharing between unrelated individuals, out-of-frame TCR alpha sequences shared between twins had an excess of sequences with low generation probability.

Worth noting for this clonotype: Its antigen is still unknown. No base qualities exist here, and no much larger clone lies one base off it.

Every donor in the study was a healthy Caucasian. Three pairs of female monozygotic twins, all aged roughly 18 to 29 years, were included in the twin cohort. CD4+ and CD8+ T cell populations were isolated with positive isolation kits from Invitrogen. Sequences LGHDT (CDR1) and YNNKEL (CDR2) are obtained from the germline V gene (reference sequence). The CDR3 has 17 amino acids, counting the end cysteine and phenylalanine. Only the CDR3 part of the read is kept: 51 bases, read in frame from the first base. The junction shows trimming of 1 base on V and 6 bases on J, plus 22 bases between the germline ends. Library preparation employed 5' RACE. The listed sequencing device is Illumina HiSeq 2000. Template switching added a universal primer binding site, and the final cDNA carried a unique molecular identifier that allowed TCR cDNA molecules to be counted accurately. First-strand cDNA for TCR alpha and beta chains was synthesized from specific primers in the conserved constant-segment region. To control for contamination, each cDNA library was double barcoded with a SMART-Mk sample barcode plus Illumina barcodes. Two successive PCR steps introduced TruSeq adapter sequences along with Illumina sample barcodes. Sequencing of the TCR alpha and beta cDNA libraries was done on the Illumina HiSeq platform using custom primers. Per the source publication's procedure: MiGEC was used to process raw reads and extract unique molecular identifiers, and MiXCR was used to find CDR3 positions. Recombination models were inferred per individual with the repgenHMM and IGoR tools using an EM algorithm. The analysis of shared clonotypes was done with the tcR package in R, with sharing normalized by the product of cloneset sizes. To study raw recombination free of thymic and clonal selection effects, out-of-frame nonproductive sequences were analyzed. Starting from the raw public reads, TCRdb applied fastp trimming at Q25, assembled clones with MiXCR and retained in-frame beta chains. Each CDR3 protein gets just one entry, which takes the most common genes and DNA from the rows behind it. The V and J calls here are based on TCRdb, not the publication. The sample table shows more than 400,000 distinct CDR3 sequences, and roughly 15% are seen once. More than 0.4% of the sample lies in the top ten.

These data also featured in a second study, about yellow fever vaccine responses in identical twins. Per the second study: According to the authors, the vaccine-induced T cell response in identical twins seemed to be partly convergent and partly specific to each individual. In identical twins, the study followed T cell clones that responded to the vaccine with precision.

This TCR was recovered from a woman aged 18-29 years in good health. The source material was CD4+ T cells sorted from blood. The sequence links TRBV3-1 to TRBJ2-7, and the D gene may be TRBD2, 6 bases matching. The CDR3 in this case is CASSQGWGSGNPREQYF. The DNA is as follows: TGTGCCAGCAGCCAAGGGTGGGGTAGCGGAAACCCACGCGAGCAGTACTTC.